This T cell receptor beta chain was recorded in a study of blood T cell repertoires in COVID-19. Looking at the study overall: Italy, Spain and the United States were the sources of the convalescent and acute COVID-19 samples. Sample material is recorded as cDNA or gDNA derived from T cells, B-cell-depleted T cells, or PBMCs.

The CDR3 is 12 residues long. Trimming took off 9 bases at V and 2 bases at J, with 8 bases between the two ends. Germline V gives CDR1 MNHGY, CDR2 SAAAGT. In the authors' workflow: Amplification with reference gene primers provided the estimates of nucleated cell counts. Assay: immunoSEQ multiplex PCR; the TCRdb copy retains only in-frame clones and omits some. V, J and clone size derive from that table, while D and trimming were established from the DNA sequence. The table has about 65,000 clones, 90% to 95% seen once; the top ten hold approximately 2.9%. The clonotype was recovered from a man between 65 and 85 years old with active COVID-19. The chain is built from TRBV6-8 and TRBJ1-5; no definite D call. Sequenced input: peripheral blood. The CDR3 is CARGQGNQPQHF. The CDR3 DNA reads as TGTGCCAGGGGTCAGGGCAATCAGCCCCAGCATTTT.